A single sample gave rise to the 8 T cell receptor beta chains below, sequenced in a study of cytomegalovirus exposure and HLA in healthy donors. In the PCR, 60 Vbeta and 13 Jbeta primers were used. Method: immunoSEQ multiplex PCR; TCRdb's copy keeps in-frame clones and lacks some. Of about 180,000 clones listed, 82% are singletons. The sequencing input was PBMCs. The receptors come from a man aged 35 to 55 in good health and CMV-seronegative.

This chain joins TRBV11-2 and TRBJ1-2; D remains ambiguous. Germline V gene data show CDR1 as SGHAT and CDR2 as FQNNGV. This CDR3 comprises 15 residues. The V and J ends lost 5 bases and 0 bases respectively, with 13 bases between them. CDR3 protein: CASSPPGITNYGYTF. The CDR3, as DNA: TGTGCCAGCAGCCCCCCGGGGATAACTAACTATGGCTACACCTTC.

Written as DNA, the CDR3 is TGTGCCAGCAGCTTACTAGGGAGGGGGGACAGGGACGAGCAGTACTTC. Amino acid sequence: CASSLLGRGDRDEQYF. The V call is TRBV7-9, the J call TRBJ2-7, with 9 bases fitting TRBD1. Per germline, CDR1 SEHNR and CDR2 FQNEAQ (reference sequence). Unmatched junction bases numbered 10, after V lost 2 bases and J lost 5 bases. The CDR3 extends over 16 amino acids.

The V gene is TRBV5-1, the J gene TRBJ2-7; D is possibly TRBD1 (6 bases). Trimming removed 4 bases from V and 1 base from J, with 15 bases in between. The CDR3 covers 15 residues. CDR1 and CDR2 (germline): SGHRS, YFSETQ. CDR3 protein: CASSPREGGSYEQYF. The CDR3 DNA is TGCGCCAGCAGCCCCAGGGAAGGGGGATCCTACGAGCAGTACTTC. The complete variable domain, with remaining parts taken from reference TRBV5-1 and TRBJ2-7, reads KAGVTQTPRYLIKTRGQQVTLSCSPISGHRSVSWYQQTPGQGLQFLFEYFSETQRNKGNFPGRFSGRQFSNSRSEMNVSTLELGDSALYLCASSPREGGSYEQYFGPGTRLTVT.

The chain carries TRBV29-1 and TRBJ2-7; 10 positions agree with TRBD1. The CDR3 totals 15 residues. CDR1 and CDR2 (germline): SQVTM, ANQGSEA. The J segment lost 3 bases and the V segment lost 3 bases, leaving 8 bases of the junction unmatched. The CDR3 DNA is TGCAGCGTTGATGGGGTGACAGGGGGCTTCTACGAGCAGTACTTC. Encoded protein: CSVDGVTGGFYEQYF.

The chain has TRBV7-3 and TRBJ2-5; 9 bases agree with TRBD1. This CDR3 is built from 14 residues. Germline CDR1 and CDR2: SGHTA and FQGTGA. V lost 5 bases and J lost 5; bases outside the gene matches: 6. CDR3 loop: CASSVTGGYETQYF. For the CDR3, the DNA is TGTGCCAGCAGCGTGACAGGGGGATACGAGACCCAGTACTTC.

CDR3 bases: TGTGCCATCAAAGGGCAGGGCCCCCACAATGAGCAGTTCTTC. Translation: CAIKGQGPHNEQFF. The chain carries TRBV10-3 and TRBJ2-1; D is possibly TRBD1 (5 bases). Deletions cut 7 bases from V and 5 bases from J, with 15 bases between. The CDR3 totals 14 residues. Per germline, CDR1 ENHRY and CDR2 SYGVKD.

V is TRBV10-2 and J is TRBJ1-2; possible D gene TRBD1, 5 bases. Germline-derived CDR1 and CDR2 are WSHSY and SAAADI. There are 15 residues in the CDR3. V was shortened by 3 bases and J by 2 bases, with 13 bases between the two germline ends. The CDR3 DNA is TGCGCCAGCAGTGACCCGGGGGGAGGAAACTATGGCTACACCTTC. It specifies CASSDPGGGNYGYTF.

The CDR3 loop reads CSVANSANTEAFF. CDR3 nucleotide sequence: TGCAGCGTTGCCAACTCTGCGAACACTGAAGCTTTCTTT. The J gene is TRBJ1-1, the V gene TRBV29-1; D is ambiguous. The V gene's germline CDR1 is SQVTM and CDR2 ANQGSEA. CDR3 length: 13 amino acids. The V end lost 4 bases, the J end lost 1 base, and 10 bases lay between the germline ends.